This note documents a single TCR beta chain sequence. The data were produced by immunoSEQ multiplex PCR, yet TCRdb's version contains in-frame clones alone and is incomplete. The sample carries approximately 75,000 clones, roughly four fifths recorded once. The data derive from a study of blood T cell repertoires in COVID-19. Turning to the study itself: COVID-19 samples, acute and convalescent, were from the United States, Italy and Spain.

The CDR3 spans 17 residues. The V end was cut by 3 bases, the J end by 6 bases, with 23 bases between. Germline values: CDR1 MNHNS, CDR2 SASEGT. This clonotype originated in a human donor in a cohort sampled during active COVID-19. The sequencing sample was made of peripheral blood. V and J are TRBV6-1 and TRBJ1-1; weak D call: TRBD1 (5 bases). CDR3 nucleotides: TGTGCCAGCAGTGATTTGGGGCGGTACTACGAAAACCCTGAAGCTTTCTTT. Residues: CASSDLGRYYENPEAFF.